This is a list of T cell receptor beta chains from one sample in a study of T cells expressing NK-cell markers. TCRdb reprocessed the 5' RACE reads and keeps a single row for each CDR3 protein, giving no DNA. The clone table shows a few hundred thousand distinct CDR3 sequences, with the ten largest holding approximately 1.4%. Sequencing was carried out using blood T cells: a sorted CD56 or NKG2C T cell subset, CD4+ or CD8+ T cells, or bulk PBMC T cells (not recorded which). The receptor source for this set is a woman aged 45-65 years in good health. Each CDR3 is given with its conserved first and last residue.

TRBV20-1	TRBJ2-5	CSASGGWLETQYF
TRBV6-1	TRBJ1-1	CASSEAAGDTEAFF
TRBV20-1	TRBJ2-4	CSAKLGTVNIQYF
TRBV12-3/TRBV12-4	TRBJ2-3	CASSLTTKGTQYF
TRBV27	TRBJ2-7	CASSPSPTGVTFSYEQYF
TRBV20-1	TRBJ2-1	CSARGFSGGAKVVYNEQFF
TRBV7-9	TRBJ1-1	CASSLDRVAAEAFF
TRBV12-3/TRBV12-4	TRBJ2-1	CASSPGTGLGSYNEQFF
TRBV20-1	TRBJ2-3	CSARPFRGGRADTQYF
TRBV6-5	TRBJ2-1	CASSSYERWGSYNEQFF
TRBV24-1	TRBJ2-1	CATSGLVGEQFF
TRBV3-1	TRBJ2-2	CASRDLDGELFF
TRBV20-1	TRBJ2-1	CSALRREGYNEQFF
TRBV9	TRBJ2-3	CASSVAGAGGSTDTQYF
TRBV5-1	TRBJ2-3	CASSFGDRVVGDTQYF
TRBV12-3/TRBV12-4	TRBJ1-3	CATLTGIGNTIYF
TRBV14	TRBJ1-2	CASSQDRLGARGYTF
TRBV20-1	TRBJ2-7	CSARVSGLGQYF
TRBV5-1	TRBJ1-1	CASSLVGAPGTEAFF
TRBV12-3/TRBV12-4	TRBJ1-2	CASSFSGTANGYTF
TRBV12-3/TRBV12-4	TRBJ2-3	CASSPGPAQGTQYF
TRBV20-1	TRBJ1-1	CSARGWYKANTEAFF
TRBV6-5	TRBJ1-2	CASSYTAYYGYTF
TRBV4-1	TRBJ1-5	CASSQDGEGGLQGNQPQHF
TRBV27	TRBJ2-1	CASTTRGGLAGVARYNEQFF
TRBV20-1	TRBJ2-7	CSARGRGLDEQYF
TRBV21-1	TRBJ2-1	CASSKVDEPYNEQFF
TRBV7-2	TRBJ2-1	CASRLKGAFNEQFF
TRBV6-1	TRBJ2-3	CASSELGSDTQYF
TRBV11-2	TRBJ2-5	CASSLRVAGQETQYF
TRBV7-9	TRBJ1-1	CASSPGTGGLITEAFF
TRBV2	TRBJ2-1	CASTRVAHEQFF
TRBV12-3/TRBV12-4	TRBJ1-2	CASSQAAGYTF
TRBV24-1	TRBJ2-3	CATSDLAAEGSDTQYF
TRBV27	TRBJ1-2	CASSPRIASSSYTF
TRBV9	TRBJ2-2	CASTDLGSATGELFF
TRBV29-1	TRBJ2-5	CSVGLLAGGPETQYF
TRBV12-3/TRBV12-4	TRBJ2-1	CASRRGAGTSGRMDEQFF
TRBV7-2	TRBJ2-1	CASSLVRLAGGSYNEQFF
TRBV7-2	TRBJ2-2	CASSLVSTAPGTGELFF
TRBV7-9	TRBJ2-2	CASSSPRGGVEGTGELFF
TRBV20-1	TRBJ1-2	CSASPPGRGYTF
TRBV24-1	TRBJ2-2	CATSDVVRTGELFF
TRBV10-3	TRBJ1-4	CAISESTGTGVEKLFF
TRBV15	TRBJ2-3	CATSRDRVDTQYF
TRBV5-5	TRBJ1-1	CASSWDRVKNTEAFF
TRBV7-9	TRBJ2-3	CASSLAAYRTQYF
TRBV15	TRBJ2-5	CATSREISETQYF
TRBV4-1	TRBJ2-1	CASSQDRGQLLYNEQFF
TRBV12-3/TRBV12-4	TRBJ1-2	CASSPGGFVNYGYTF
TRBV7-9	TRBJ1-6	CASSYSGVFNSPLHF